This record covers a single T cell receptor beta chain. This specimen belongs to a study of OX40 agonist ivuxolimab in advanced cancers. Germline loops: CDR1 GTSNPN, CDR2 SVGIG (reference sequence). The CDR3 contains 15 residues. Trimming took 1 base from V and 0 from J; bases not matched to a gene: 4. Only in-frame clones appear in the TCRdb table, and some are missing; sequencing was by immunoSEQ multiplex PCR. The sample shows tens of thousands of clones, 85% to 95% of them seen only once. This material consisted of CD4+ or CD8+ T cells sorted from blood, taken in a trial of the OX40 agonist ivuxolimab. The origin of this receptor is an adult with an advanced solid tumor such as melanoma, head and neck, liver or kidney cancer. V and J are TRBV30 and TRBJ2-7, with TRBD2 identical over 9 bases. CDR3 amino acids: CAWSGYSGSSYEQYF. CDR3 nucleotides: TGTGCCTGGAGTGGATATAGCGGGAGCTCCTACGAGCAGTACTTC.